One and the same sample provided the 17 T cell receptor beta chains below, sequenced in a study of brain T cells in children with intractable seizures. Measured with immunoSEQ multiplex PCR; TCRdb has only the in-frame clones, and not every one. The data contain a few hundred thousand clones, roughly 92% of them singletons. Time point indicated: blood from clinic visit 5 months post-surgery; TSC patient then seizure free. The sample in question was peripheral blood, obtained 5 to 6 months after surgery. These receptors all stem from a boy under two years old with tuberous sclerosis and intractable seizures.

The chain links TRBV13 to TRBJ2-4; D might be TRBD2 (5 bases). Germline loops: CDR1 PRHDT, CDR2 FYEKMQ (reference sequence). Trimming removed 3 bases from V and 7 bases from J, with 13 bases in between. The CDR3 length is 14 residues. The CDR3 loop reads CASSFGSRGNIQYF. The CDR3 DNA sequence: TGTGCCAGCAGCTTTGGGTCCCGAGGGAACATTCAGTACTTC.

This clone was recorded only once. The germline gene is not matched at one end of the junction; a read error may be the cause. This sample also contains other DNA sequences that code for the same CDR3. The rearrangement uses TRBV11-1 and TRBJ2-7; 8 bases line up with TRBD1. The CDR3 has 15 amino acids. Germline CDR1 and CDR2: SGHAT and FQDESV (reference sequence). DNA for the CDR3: TGTGCCAGTAGCTTAATAGGGACAGGCCGGGGGGAGCAGTACTTC. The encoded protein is CASSLIGTGRGEQYF.

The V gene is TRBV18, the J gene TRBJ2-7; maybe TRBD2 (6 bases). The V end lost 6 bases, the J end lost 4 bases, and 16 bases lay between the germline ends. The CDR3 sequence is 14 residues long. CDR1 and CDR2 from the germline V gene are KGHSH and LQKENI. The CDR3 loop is CASSHGGPGYEQYF. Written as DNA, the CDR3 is TGTGCCAGCTCCCATGGAGGGCCGGGTTACGAGCAGTACTTC. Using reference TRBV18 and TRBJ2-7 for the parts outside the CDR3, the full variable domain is NAGVMQNPRHLVRRRGQEARLRCSPMKGHSHVYWYRQLPEEGLKFMVYLQKENIIDESGMPKERFSAEFPKEGPSILRIQQVVRGDSAAYFCASSHGGPGYEQYFGPGTRLTVT.

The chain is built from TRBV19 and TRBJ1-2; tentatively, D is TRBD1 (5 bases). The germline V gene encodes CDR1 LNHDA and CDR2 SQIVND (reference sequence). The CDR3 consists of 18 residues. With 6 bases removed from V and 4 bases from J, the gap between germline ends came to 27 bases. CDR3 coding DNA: TGTGCCAGTAGCGACCTAAGTACAATTGTGGGGGACCTCTATGGCTACACCTTC. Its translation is CASSDLSTIVGDLYGYTF. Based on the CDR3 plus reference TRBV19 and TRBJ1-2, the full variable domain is DGGITQSPKYLFRKEGQNVTLSCEQNLNHDAMYWYRQDPGQGLRLIYYSQIVNDFQKGDIAEGYSVSREKKESFPLTVTSAQKNPTAFYLCASSDLSTIVGDLYGYTFGSGTRLTVV.

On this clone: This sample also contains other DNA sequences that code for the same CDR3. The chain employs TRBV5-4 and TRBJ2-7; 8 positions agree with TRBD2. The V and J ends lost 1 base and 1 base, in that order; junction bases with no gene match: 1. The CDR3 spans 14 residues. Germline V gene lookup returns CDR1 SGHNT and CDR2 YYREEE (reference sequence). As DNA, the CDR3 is TGTGCCAGCAGCTTGACTAGCGGATCCTACGAGCAGTACTTC. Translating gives CASSLTSGSYEQYF.

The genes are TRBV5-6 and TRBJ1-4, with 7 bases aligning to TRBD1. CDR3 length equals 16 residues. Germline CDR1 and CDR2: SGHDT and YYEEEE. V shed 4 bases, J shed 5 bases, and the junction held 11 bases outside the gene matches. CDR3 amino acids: CASSPWIGGGNEKLFF. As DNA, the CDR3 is TGTGCCAGCAGCCCGTGGATTGGAGGGGGCAATGAAAAACTGTTTTTT.

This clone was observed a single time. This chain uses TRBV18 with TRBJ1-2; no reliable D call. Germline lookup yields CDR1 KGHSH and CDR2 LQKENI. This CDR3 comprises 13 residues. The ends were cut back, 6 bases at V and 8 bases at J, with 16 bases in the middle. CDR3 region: CASSEAAGLGYTF. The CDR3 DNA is TGTGCCAGCTCCGAGGCCGCAGGCCTCGGCTACACCTTC.

CDR3 sequence (DNA): TGTGCCAGCAGCTTGGCGGCGTCCGCGAACACCGGGGAGCTGTTTTTT. It codes for CASSLAASANTGELFF. This chain connects TRBV11-2 to TRBJ2-2, with D hard to call. Germline V lookup: CDR1 SGHAT, CDR2 FQNNGV. This CDR3 is 16 amino acids long. The ends were cut back, 3 bases at V and 0 bases at J, with 11 bases in the middle.

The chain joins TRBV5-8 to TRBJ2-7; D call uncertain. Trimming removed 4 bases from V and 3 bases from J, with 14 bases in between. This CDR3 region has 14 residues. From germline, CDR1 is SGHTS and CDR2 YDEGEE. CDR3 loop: CASSPDFGNYEQYF. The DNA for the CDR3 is TGTGCCAGCAGCCCGGATTTCGGCAACTACGAGCAGTACTTC.

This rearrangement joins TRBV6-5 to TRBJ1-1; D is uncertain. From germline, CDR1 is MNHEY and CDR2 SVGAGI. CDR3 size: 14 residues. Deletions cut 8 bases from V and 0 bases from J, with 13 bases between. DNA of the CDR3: TGTGCCAGCCTTACTCACAAGTTGAACACTGAAGCTTTCTTT. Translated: CASLTHKLNTEAFF.

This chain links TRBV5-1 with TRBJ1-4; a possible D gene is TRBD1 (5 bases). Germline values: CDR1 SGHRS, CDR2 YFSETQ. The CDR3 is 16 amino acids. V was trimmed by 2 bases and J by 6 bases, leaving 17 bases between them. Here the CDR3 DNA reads TGCGCCAGCAGCTTAGGGGCACCCGGCGCCTATGAAAAACTGTTTTTT. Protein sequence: CASSLGAPGAYEKLFF.

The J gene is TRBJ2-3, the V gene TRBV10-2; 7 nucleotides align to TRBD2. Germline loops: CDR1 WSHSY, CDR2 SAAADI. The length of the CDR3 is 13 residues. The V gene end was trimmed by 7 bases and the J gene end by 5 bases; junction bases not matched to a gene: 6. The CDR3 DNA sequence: TGCGCCAGCAACGGACTAGTAGGAGATACGCAGTATTTT. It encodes CASNGLVGDTQYF.

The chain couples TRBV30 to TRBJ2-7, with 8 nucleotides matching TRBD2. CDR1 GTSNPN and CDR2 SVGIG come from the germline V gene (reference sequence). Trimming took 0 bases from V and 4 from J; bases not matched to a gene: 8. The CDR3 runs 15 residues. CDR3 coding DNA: TGTGCCTGGAGTGTCCGGGAGGGGAGGTCATACGAGCAGTACTTC. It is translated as CAWSVREGRSYEQYF. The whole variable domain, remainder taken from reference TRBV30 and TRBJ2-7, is SQTIHQWPATLVQPVGSPLSLECTVEGTSNPNLYWYRQAAGRGLQLLFYSVGIGQISSEVPQNLSASRPQDRQFILSSKKLLLSDSGFYLCAWSVREGRSYEQYFGPGTRLTVT.

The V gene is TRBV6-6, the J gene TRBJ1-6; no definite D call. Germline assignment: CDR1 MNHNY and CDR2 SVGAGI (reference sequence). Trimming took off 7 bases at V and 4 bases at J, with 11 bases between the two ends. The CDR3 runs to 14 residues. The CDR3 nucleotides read TGTGCCAGCACTACTGTCGATTATAATTCACCCCTCCACTTT. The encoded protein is CASTTVDYNSPLHF.

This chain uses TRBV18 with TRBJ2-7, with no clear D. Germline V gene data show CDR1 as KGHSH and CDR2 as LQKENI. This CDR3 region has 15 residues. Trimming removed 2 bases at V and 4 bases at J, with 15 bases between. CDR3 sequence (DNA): TGTGCCAGCTCACCAACCGGAGACTTGGGGTACGAGCAGTACTTC. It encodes CASSPTGDLGYEQYF.

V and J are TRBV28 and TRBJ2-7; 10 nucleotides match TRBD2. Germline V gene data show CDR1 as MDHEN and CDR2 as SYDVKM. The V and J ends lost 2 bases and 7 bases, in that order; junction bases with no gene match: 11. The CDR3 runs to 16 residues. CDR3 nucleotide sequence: TGTGCCAGCAGTTTAGGTCGGCTAGCGGGAGATCGGGAGCAGTACTTC. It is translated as CASSLGRLAGDREQYF.

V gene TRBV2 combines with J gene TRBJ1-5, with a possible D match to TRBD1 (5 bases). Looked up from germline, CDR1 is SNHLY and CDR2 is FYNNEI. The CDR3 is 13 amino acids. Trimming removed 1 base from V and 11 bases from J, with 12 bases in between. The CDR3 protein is CASSEVGGRSQHF. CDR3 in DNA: TGTGCCAGCAGTGAAGTTGGGGGGAGGTCCCAGCATTTT.